The 18 T cell receptor beta chains listed next were all sequenced from one sample in a study of blood T cells in healthy people across ages. Through a sample-barcoded 5' primer and a J-beta primer mix, a second PCR was run for roughly 7 to 12 cycles. A single record per CDR3 protein comes from TCRdb applying MiXCR to the 5' RACE reads. The sample records 650,000 to 700,000 distinct CDR3 sequences, roughly half being singletons. Sequencing was carried out using blood. The receptor source for this set is a woman older than 75 in good health.

V usage is TRBV29-1 and J usage is TRBJ2-1; D ambiguous. V dropped 5 bases and J dropped 5 bases, with 7 bases sitting between them. The CDR3 loop spans 11 amino acids. Germline-derived CDR1 and CDR2 are SQVTM and ANQGSEA. The CDR3: CSVRLDNEQFF. CDR3 DNA sequence: TGCAGCGTTAGGTTGGACAATGAGCAGTTCTTC.

This rearrangement joins TRBV3-1 to TRBJ2-7; unclear D gene. Deletions cut 1 base from V and 4 bases from J, with 8 bases between. The germline CDR1 and CDR2 sequences are LGHDT and YNNKEL (reference sequence). The CDR3 loop spans 13 amino acids. The CDR3 sequence is CASSQAGPYEQYF. The CDR3 region has the DNA TGTGCCAGCAGCCAAGCTGGTCCTTACGAGCAGTACTTC.

This clonotype appeared a few times. The V and J genes are TRBV29-1 and TRBJ1-2; D not certain. Trimming took off 6 bases at V and 8 bases at J, with 22 bases between the two ends. The CDR3 is made up of 14 amino acids. Germline CDR1 SQVTM, CDR2 ANQGSEA. The CDR3 DNA reads as TGCAGCGTCCCAAAGGGAAATAGGGCTCGGGGCTACACCTTC. As protein: CSVPKGNRARGYTF.

A word on this clonotype: The CDR3 does not end in the conserved phenylalanine or tryptophan, so this is likely a read error. No DNA is shown, since the ends of the CDR3 on it are uncertain; the CDR3 is the one TCRdb lists. The chain recombines TRBV5-1 with TRBJ2-1; TRBD1 is the table's D call and was not checked against the DNA. The germline CDR1 and CDR2 sequences are SGHRS and YFSETQ. The CDR3 is 14 amino acids long, termini counted. The CDR3: CASTKRTPWMSSSS.

The V call is TRBV29-1, the J call TRBJ2-5; possibly TRBD1 for D (7 bases). The DNA end lines up better with TRBJ2-7; the J call may be wrong. The CDR3 contains 13 residues. CDR1 and CDR2 (germline): SQVTM, ANQGSEA. The CDR3 DNA reads TGCAGCGTTGAGAGTCAGGGGGGATACGAGCAGTACTTC. Translating gives CSVESQGGYEQYF.

Only a few counts were recorded for this clonotype. The J gene is TRBJ2-1, the V gene TRBV5-1, with TRBD2 identical over 7 bases. V was clipped by 7 bases and J by 8 bases; unmatched bases: 9. The germline V gene encodes CDR1 SGHRS and CDR2 YFSETQ. The CDR3 is made up of 13 amino acids. The CDR3 loop is CASQAGLGDEQFF. The CDR3 nucleotides are TGCGCCAGCCAAGCGGGGCTCGGCGATGAGCAGTTCTTC.

Ten or more counts support this clonotype. This chain uses TRBV7-9 with TRBJ2-1; no firm D call. This CDR3 contains 13 residues. V dropped 2 bases and J dropped 10 bases, with 12 bases sitting between them. Germline V gene lookup returns CDR1 SEHNR and CDR2 FQNEAQ (reference sequence). The CDR3 protein is CASSLLGTGEQFF. The CDR3 bases are TGTGCCAGCAGCTTACTGGGAACTGGGGAGCAGTTCTTC.

Notes on this clonotype: A much larger clonotype is one base distant, so this may be a read error. The chain is built from TRBV5-1 and TRBJ2-4, with D perhaps matching TRBD2 (6 bases). The CDR3 length is 15 residues. CDR1 and CDR2 from the germline V gene are SGHRS and YFSETQ. V lost 0 bases, J lost 11 bases, and 18 bases lay in between. As DNA, the CDR3 is TGCGCCAGCAGCTTGGGGGACTTCGCCGCGCCCGTTCAGTACTTC. It specifies CASSLGDFAAPVQYF.

This clonotype was recorded a few times. The chain joins TRBV4-2 to TRBJ2-3, with D hard to call. Looked up from germline, CDR1 is LGHNA and CDR2 is YNFKEQ. V was shortened by 0 bases and J by 1 base, with 5 bases between the two germline ends. The CDR3 covers 14 residues. Here the CDR3 DNA reads TGTGCCAGCAGCCAAGAGGCAGGCACAGATACGCAGTATTTT. Protein sequence: CASSQEAGTDTQYF.

The chain combines TRBV21-1 with TRBJ1-4. TRBV21-1 constitutes a pseudogene. The length of the CDR3 is 16 residues. CDR3 coding DNA: TGTGCCAGCAGCAAAAGAAGGGCTCAATCGATGGAAAAACTGTTTTTT. This sequence encodes CASSKRRAQSMEKLFF.

The chain is built from TRBV29-1 and TRBJ2-1, with 13 bases that match TRBD2. Germline values: CDR1 SQVTM, CDR2 ANQGSEA. Trimming removed 4 bases from V and 4 bases from J; junction bases left unmatched: 7. The CDR3 has 16 residues. CDR3 residues: CSVAGTSGRAYNEQFF. CDR3 nucleotides: TGCAGCGTTGCGGGTACTAGCGGGAGGGCTTACAATGAGCAGTTCTTC.

The chain combines TRBV5-1 with TRBJ2-1, with D hard to call. This CDR3 contains 16 residues. Between the trimmed V and J ends, which lost 0 bases and 3 bases, there was a span of 13 bases. Germline CDR1 reads SGHRS; CDR2 reads YFSETQ. This CDR3 is CASSLAIDKNYNEQFF. The CDR3 region has the DNA TGCGCCAGCAGCTTGGCCATAGACAAGAACTACAATGAGCAGTTCTTC. Together with reference TRBV5-1 and TRBJ2-1, the CDR3 gives the full variable domain: KAGVTQTPRYLIKTRGQQVTLSCSPISGHRSVSWYQQTPGQGLQFLFEYFSETQRNKGNFPGRFSGRQFSNSRSEMNVSTLELGDSALYLCASSLAIDKNYNEQFFGPGTRLTVL.

CDR3 DNA: TGCAGTGCTAGAGATCGTGGCCGGGGCCCCTACAATGAGCAGTTCTTC. Protein product: CSARDRGRGPYNEQFF. V is TRBV20-1 and J is TRBJ2-1; D assignment may be TRBD1 or TRBD2 (5 bases each). With 0 bases removed from V and 2 bases from J, the gap between germline ends came to 14 bases. Per germline, CDR1 DFQATT and CDR2 SNEGSKA (reference sequence). The CDR3 has 16 residues.

This chain connects TRBV3-1 to TRBJ2-4; D is unclear. The end of the DNA fits TRBJ2-7 better, so the J call may be wrong. CDR1 and CDR2 from the germline V gene are LGHDT and YNNKEL (reference sequence). This CDR3 has 13 amino acids. The CDR3 DNA is TGTGCCAGCAGCCCATCCGTGGCCTACGAGCAGTACTTC. Translating it yields CASSPSVAYEQYF.

In this sample, this clonotype turned up many times. The rearrangement links TRBV11-2 to TRBJ2-1, with TRBD2 matching 16 bases. The CDR3 extends over 20 amino acids. Germline V lookup: CDR1 SGHAT, CDR2 FQNNGV. The junction had 6 bases not matched to a gene; V was cut back by 1 base and J by 0 bases. CDR3 region: CASSLAGTSGRGPSYNEQFF. The CDR3 DNA sequence: TGTGCCAGCAGCTTAGCCGGGACTAGCGGGAGGGGACCCTCCTACAATGAGCAGTTCTTC.

V and J are TRBV4-1 and TRBJ2-1; D is possibly TRBD2 (6 bases). The CDR3 totals 15 residues. CDR1 is MGHRA, CDR2 YSYEKL, per germline. V was cut by 1 base and J by 1 base, with 8 bases left in between. The CDR3 here is CASSQGSGSYNEQFF. CDR3 sequence (DNA): TGCGCCAGCAGCCAAGGCAGCGGGTCCTACAATGAGCAGTTCTTC.

The table lists this clonotype with a few counts. This chain links TRBV20-1 with TRBJ1-2; possibly TRBD1 for D (5 bases). In germline, CDR1 is DFQATT, CDR2 SNEGSKA (reference sequence). V lost 6 bases to trimming and J lost 0 bases, with 11 bases between them. The CDR3 contains 13 residues. This CDR3 reads CSAEGSANYGYTF. CDR3 DNA sequence: TGCAGTGCAGAGGGGTCAGCTAACTATGGCTACACCTTC.

This clonotype came up many times. The chain couples TRBV6-6 to TRBJ2-3, with D perhaps TRBD2 (6 bases). The CDR3 totals 12 residues. Germline V lookup: CDR1 MNHNY, CDR2 SVGAGI (reference sequence). Trimming cost V 6 bases and J 8 bases, with 12 bases left between them. This CDR3 is CASSPGTPTQYF. The CDR3 DNA sequence: TGTGCCAGCAGCCCCGGGACTCCTACGCAGTATTTT.